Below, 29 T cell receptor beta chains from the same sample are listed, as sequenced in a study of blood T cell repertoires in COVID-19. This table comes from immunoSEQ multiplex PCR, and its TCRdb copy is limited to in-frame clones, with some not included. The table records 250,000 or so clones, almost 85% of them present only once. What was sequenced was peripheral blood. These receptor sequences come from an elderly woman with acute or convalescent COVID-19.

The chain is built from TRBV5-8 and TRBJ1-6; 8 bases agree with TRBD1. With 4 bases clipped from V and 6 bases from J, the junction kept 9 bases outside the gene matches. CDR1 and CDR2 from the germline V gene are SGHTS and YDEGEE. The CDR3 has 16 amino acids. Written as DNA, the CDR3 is TGTGCCAGCAGCGCTCAGGGGGCGAACATTAATTCACCCCTCCACTTT. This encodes CASSAQGANINSPLHF.

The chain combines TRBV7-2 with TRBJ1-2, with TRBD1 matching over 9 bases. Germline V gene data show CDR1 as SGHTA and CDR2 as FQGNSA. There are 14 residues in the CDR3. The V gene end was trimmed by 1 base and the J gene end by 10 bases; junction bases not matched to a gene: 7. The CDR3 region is CASSLVVGQGTYTF. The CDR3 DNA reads TGTGCCAGCAGCTTAGTGGTCGGACAGGGGACCTACACCTTC.

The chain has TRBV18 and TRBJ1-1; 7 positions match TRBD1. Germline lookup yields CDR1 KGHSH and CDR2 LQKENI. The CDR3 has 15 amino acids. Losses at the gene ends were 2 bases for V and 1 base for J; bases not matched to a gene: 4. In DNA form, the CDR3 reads TGTGCCAGCTCACCAGGCAGGGGGTCGAACACTGAAGCTTTCTTT. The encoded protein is CASSPGRGSNTEAFF.

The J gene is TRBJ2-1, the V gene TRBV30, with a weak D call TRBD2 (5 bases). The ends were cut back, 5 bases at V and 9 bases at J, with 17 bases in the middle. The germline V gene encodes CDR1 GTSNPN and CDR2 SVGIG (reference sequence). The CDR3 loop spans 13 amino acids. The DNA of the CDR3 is TGTGCCTGGCAAACGATTCGGGGTCTTGAGCAGTTCTTC. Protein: CAWQTIRGLEQFF. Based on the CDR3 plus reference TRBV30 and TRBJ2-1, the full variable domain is SQTIHQWPATLVQPVGSPLSLECTVEGTSNPNLYWYRQAAGRGLQLLFYSVGIGQISSEVPQNLSASRPQDRQFILSSKKLLLSDSGFYLCAWQTIRGLEQFFGPGTRLTVL.

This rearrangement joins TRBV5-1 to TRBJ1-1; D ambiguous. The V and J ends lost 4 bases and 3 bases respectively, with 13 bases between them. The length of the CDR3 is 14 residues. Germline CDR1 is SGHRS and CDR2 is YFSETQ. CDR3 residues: CASSRDPRDTEAFF. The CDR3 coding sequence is TGCGCCAGCAGCCGAGACCCACGGGACACTGAAGCTTTCTTT.

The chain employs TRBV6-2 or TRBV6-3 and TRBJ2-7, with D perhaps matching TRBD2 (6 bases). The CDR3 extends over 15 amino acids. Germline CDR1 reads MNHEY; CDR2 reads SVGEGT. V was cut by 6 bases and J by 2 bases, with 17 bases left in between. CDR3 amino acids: CASRPAPGATYEQYF. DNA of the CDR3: TGTGCCAGCAGACCTGCGCCGGGAGCGACCTACGAGCAGTACTTC.

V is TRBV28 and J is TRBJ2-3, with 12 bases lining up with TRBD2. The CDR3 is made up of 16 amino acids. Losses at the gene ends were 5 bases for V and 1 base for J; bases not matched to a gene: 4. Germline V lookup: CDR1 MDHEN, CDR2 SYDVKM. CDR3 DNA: TGTGCCAGCAGTGTAAGACTAGCGGGGGGCACAGATACGCAGTATTTT. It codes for CASSVRLAGGTDTQYF.

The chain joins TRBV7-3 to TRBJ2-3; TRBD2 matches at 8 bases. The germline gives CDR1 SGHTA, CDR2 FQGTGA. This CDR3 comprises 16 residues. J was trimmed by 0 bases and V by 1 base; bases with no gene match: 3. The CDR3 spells CASSLIGGRSTDTQYF. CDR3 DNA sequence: TGTGCCAGCAGCTTAATTGGCGGGAGGAGCACAGATACGCAGTATTTT.

The CDR3 protein is CASSRQIQGPSYEQYF. Here the CDR3 DNA reads TGTGCCAGCAGCCGTCAAATACAGGGACCCTCCTACGAGCAGTACTTC. The chain couples TRBV6-2 or TRBV6-3 to TRBJ2-7; D might be TRBD1 (6 bases). CDR1 and CDR2 from the germline V gene are MNHEY and SVGEGT. V was cut by 6 bases and J by 0 bases, with 18 bases left in between. The CDR3 totals 16 residues.

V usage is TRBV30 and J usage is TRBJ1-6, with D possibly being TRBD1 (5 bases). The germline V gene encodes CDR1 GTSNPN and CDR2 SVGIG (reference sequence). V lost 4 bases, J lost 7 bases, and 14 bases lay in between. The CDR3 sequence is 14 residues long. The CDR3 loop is CAWNRIDGNSPLHF. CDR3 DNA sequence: TGTGCCTGGAACAGGATAGATGGGAATTCACCCCTCCACTTT.

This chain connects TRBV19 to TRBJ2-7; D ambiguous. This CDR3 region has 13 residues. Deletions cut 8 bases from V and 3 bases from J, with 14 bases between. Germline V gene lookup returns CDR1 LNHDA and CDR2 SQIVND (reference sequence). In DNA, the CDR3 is TGTGCCAGTGCCCCTCGGAGAGACTACGAGCAGTACTTC. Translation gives CASAPRRDYEQYF.

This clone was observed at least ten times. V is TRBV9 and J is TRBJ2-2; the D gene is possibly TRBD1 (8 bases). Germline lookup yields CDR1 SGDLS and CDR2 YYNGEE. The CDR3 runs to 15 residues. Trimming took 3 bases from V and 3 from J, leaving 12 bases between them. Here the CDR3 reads CASSEQGGDTGELFF. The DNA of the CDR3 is TGTGCCAGCAGCGAACAGGGGGGGGACACCGGGGAGCTGTTTTTT.

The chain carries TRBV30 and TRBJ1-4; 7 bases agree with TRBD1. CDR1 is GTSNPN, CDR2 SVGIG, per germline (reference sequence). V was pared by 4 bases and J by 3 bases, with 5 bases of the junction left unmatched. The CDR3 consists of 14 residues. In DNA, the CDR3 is TGTGCCTGGAAGGGACAGACCTCTAATGAAAAACTGTTTTTT. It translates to CAWKGQTSNEKLFF.

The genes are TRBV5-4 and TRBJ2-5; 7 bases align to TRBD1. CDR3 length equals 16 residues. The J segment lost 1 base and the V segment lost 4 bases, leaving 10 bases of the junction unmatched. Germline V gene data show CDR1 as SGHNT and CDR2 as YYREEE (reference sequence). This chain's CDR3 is CASSRRDRPLQETQYF. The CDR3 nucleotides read TGTGCCAGCAGCCGTCGGGACAGACCCCTCCAAGAGACCCAGTACTTC.

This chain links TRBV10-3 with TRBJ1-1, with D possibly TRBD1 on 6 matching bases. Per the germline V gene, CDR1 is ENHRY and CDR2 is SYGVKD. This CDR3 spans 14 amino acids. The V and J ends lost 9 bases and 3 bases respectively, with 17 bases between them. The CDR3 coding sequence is TGTGCCATTGGGCGGGGGGGCGTAGACACTGAAGCTTTCTTT. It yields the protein CAIGRGGVDTEAFF.

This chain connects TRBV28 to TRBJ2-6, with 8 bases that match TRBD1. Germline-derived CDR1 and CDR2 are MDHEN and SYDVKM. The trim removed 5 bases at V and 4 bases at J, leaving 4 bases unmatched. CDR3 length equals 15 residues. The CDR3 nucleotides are TGTGCCAGCAGTAAGGACAGGGTGGGGGCCAACGTCCTGACTTTC. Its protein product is CASSKDRVGANVLTF.

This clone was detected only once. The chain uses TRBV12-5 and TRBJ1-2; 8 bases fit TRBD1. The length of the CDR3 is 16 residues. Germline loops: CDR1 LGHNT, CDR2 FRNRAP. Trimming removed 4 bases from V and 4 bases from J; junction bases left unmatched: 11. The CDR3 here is CASGSGAGGRFYGYTF. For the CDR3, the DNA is TGTGCTAGTGGTTCCGGGGCAGGGGGCCGATTCTATGGCTACACCTTC.

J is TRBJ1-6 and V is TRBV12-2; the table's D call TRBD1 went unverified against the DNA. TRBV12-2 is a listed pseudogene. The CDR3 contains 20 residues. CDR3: CASRSTTGWTGSSYNSPLHF. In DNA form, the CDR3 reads TGTGCAAGTCGCAGTACTACCGGGTGGACAGGCAGCTCCTATAATTCACCCCTCCACTTT.

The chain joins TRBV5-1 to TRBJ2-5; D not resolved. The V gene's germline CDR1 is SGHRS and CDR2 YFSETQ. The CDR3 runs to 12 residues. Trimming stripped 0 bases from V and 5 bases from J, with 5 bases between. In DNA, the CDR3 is TGCGCCAGCAGCTTGGCCGAGGAGACCCAGTACTTC. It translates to CASSLAEETQYF.

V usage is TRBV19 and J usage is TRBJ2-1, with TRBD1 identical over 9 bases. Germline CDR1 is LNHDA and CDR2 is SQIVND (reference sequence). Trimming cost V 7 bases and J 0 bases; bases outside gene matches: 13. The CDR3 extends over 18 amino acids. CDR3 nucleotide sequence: TGTGCCAGTACCCCGGGACAGGGAGACCGGAGCTCCTACAATGAGCAGTTCTTC. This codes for CASTPGQGDRSSYNEQFF.

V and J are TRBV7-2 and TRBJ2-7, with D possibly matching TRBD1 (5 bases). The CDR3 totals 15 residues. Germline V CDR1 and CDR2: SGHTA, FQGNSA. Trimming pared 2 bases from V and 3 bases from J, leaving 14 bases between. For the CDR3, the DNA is TGTGCCAGCAGCTTACTCAGGGCCAGGGACTACGAGCAGTACTTC. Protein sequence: CASSLLRARDYEQYF.

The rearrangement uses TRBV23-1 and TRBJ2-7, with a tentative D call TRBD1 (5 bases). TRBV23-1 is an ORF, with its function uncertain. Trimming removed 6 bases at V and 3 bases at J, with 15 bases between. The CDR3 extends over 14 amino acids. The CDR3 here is CASSPTQVSYEQYF. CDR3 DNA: TGCGCCAGCAGCCCAACACAGGTTAGCTACGAGCAGTACTTC.

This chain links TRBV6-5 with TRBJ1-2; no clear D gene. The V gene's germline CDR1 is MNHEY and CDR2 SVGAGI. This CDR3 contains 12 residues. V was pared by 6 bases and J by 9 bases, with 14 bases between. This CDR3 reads CASSPTDGSYTF. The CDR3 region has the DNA TGTGCCAGCAGCCCCACAGATGGTAGCTACACCTTC.

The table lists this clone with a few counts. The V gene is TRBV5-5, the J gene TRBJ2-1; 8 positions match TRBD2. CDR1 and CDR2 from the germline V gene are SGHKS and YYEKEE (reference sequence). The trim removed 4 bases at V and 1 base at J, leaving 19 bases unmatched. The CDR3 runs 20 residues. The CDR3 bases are TGTGCCAGCAGCACCTGGATCGGAAGCGGGAGCGCTCGTTCCTACAATGAGCAGTTCTTC. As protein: CASSTWIGSGSARSYNEQFF.

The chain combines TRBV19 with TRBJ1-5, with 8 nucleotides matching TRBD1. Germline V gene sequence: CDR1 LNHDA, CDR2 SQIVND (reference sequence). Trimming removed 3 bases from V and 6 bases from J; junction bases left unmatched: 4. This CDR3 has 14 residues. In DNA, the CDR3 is TGTGCCAGTAGTATGACAGGGGTGAGTCAGCCCCAGCATTTT. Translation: CASSMTGVSQPQHF.

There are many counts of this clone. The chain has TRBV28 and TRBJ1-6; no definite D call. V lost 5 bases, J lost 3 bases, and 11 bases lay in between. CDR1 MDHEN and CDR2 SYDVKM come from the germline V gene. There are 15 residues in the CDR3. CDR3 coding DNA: TGTGCCAGCAGTCCCCCCAGGAACTATAATTCACCCCTCCACTTT. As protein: CASSPPRNYNSPLHF.

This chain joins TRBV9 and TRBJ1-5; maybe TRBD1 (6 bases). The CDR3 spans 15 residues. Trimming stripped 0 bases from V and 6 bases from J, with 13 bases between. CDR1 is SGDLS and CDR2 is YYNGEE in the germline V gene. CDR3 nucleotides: TGTGCCAGCAGCGTAGATGGGGGGGCGCGTCAGCCCCAGCATTTT. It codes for CASSVDGGARQPQHF.

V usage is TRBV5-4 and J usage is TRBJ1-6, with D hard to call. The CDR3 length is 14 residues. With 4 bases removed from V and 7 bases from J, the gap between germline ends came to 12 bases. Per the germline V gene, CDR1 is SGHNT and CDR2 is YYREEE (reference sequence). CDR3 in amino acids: CASSPPGSNSPLHF. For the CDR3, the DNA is TGTGCCAGCAGCCCCCCGGGATCCAATTCACCCCTCCACTTT.

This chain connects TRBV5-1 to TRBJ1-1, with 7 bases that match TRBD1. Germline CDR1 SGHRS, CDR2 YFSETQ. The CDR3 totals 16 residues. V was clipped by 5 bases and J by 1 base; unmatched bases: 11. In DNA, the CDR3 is TGCGCCAGCAGTTTACAGGGGCCCCCCACGAACACTGAAGCTTTCTTT. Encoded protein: CASSLQGPPTNTEAFF.